These 20 T cell receptor beta chains were sequenced from one sample in a study of Graves' ophthalmopathy and Graves' hyperthyroidism. The sequenced template was RNA, covering the TCR beta CDR3 region. Second-round multiplex PCR followed a first-round RT-PCR using HTBI primers. In TCRdb, the multiplex PCR reads were re-called with MiXCR into one record per CDR3 protein. The sample has around 600,000 distinct CDR3 sequences, approximately 39% seen once. Sequenced sample: peripheral blood. All receptors come from an adult man with Graves' ophthalmopathy.

As to this clonotype: A read error may produce the germline difference seen at one junction end. This sequence joins TRBV20-1 and TRBJ1-4, with TRBD1 matching 7 bases. The CDR3 has 13 residues. Germline V gene lookup returns CDR1 DFQATT and CDR2 SNEGSKA (reference sequence). This chain's CDR3 is CSARDRSKEKLFF. The CDR3 DNA reads TGCAGTGCTAGGGACAGGTCTAAAGAAAAACTGTTTTTT.

Details on this clonotype: One junction end does not reproduce the germline sequence, and a read error may be involved. The gene calls are TRBV7-9 and TRBJ1-1; D ambiguous. The V gene's germline CDR1 is SEHNR and CDR2 FQNEAQ (reference sequence). The CDR3 is made up of 14 amino acids. CDR3 loop: CASSPAVVNTEALF. CDR3 nucleotide sequence: TGCGCCAGCAGCCCCGCAGTGGTGAACACTGAAGCTTTGTTT.

V gene TRBV4-3 combines with J gene TRBJ2-5; 16 nucleotides line up with TRBD2. CDR1 is LGHNA and CDR2 is YSLEER in the germline V gene. V shed 7 bases, J shed 3 bases, and the junction held 5 bases outside the gene matches. This CDR3 spans 16 amino acids. CDR3 sequence: CASTSGLAGGKETQYF. The CDR3 DNA sequence: TGCGCCAGCACCTCGGGACTAGCGGGGGGGAAAGAGACCCAGTACTTC.

For this clonotype: It is likely a read error, because the conserved phenylalanine at the end of the CDR3 is missing. It is unclear where the CDR3 begins or ends on the DNA, so no DNA is shown, and the CDR3 is as TCRdb lists it. This rearrangement joins TRBV10-3 to TRBJ2-6; the D segment call TRBD2 is taken from the table without a DNA check. The CDR3 spans 11 residues, counting both ends. Per the germline V gene, CDR1 is ENHRY and CDR2 is SYGVKD. Here the CDR3 reads CAISESAGLNT.

This clonotype was counted at least ten times. The chain couples TRBV9 to TRBJ1-5, with a possible D match to TRBD1 (5 bases). The germline V and J ends were trimmed by 1 base and 6 bases, with 11 bases remaining between them. Germline CDR1 and CDR2: SGDLS and YYNGEE. The CDR3 extends over 14 amino acids. CDR3 sequence reads: CASSVHQGGQPQHF. The CDR3 DNA reads as TGTGCCAGCAGCGTACATCAGGGCGGTCAGCCCCAGCATTTT.

The chain has TRBV27 and TRBJ2-7; D may be TRBD2 (6 bases). V was shortened by 8 bases and J by 6 bases, with 20 bases between the two germline ends. The CDR3 contains 14 residues. CDR1 is MNHEY, CDR2 SMNVEV, per germline (reference sequence). The CDR3 nucleotides are TGTGCCAGCGGCTCGGGAGTAGGAGTGAGCGAGCAGTACTTC. Translating it yields CASGSGVGVSEQYF.

Only one count was recorded for this clonotype. V and J are TRBV5-4 and TRBJ2-6; possibly TRBD1 for D (6 bases). Trimming took 6 bases from V and 4 from J, leaving 17 bases between them. From germline, CDR1 is SGHNT and CDR2 YYREEE (reference sequence). The CDR3 is 16 amino acids. The DNA for the CDR3 is TGTGCCAGCAACTTCCTGGGGGCATGGGGGGCCAACGTCCTGACTTTC. Residues: CASNFLGAWGANVLTF.

This clonotype was seen many times. The J gene is TRBJ2-5, the V gene TRBV9; no reliable D call. Per germline, CDR1 SGDLS and CDR2 YYNGEE. The CDR3 spans 16 residues. Trimming removed 0 bases at V and 5 bases at J, with 17 bases between. CDR3 coding DNA: TGTGCCAGCAGCGTAGGGGCGACCGCCTATACGGAGACCCAGTACTTC. Translation gives CASSVGATAYTETQYF.

The rearrangement joins TRBV3-1 to TRBJ1-1; 8 nucleotides match TRBD1. The germline V gene encodes CDR1 LGHDT and CDR2 YNNKEL (reference sequence). Trimming took 3 bases from V and 10 from J; bases not matched to a gene: 1. CDR3 length: 11 residues. CDR3 in amino acids: CASSHTGGAFF. DNA for the CDR3: TGTGCCAGCAGCCATACAGGGGGAGCTTTCTTT.

This clonotype was picked up many times. The chain couples TRBV5-1 to TRBJ2-7, with TRBD1 matching 9 bases. CDR1 is SGHRS and CDR2 is YFSETQ in the germline V gene. V shed 3 bases and J 5 bases; nucleotides not matched to a gene: 12. The CDR3 loop spans 16 amino acids. The CDR3 DNA is TGCGCCAGCAGCTCTCCCTCGGGACAGGGTAACCACGAGCAGTACTTC. Its protein product is CASSSPSGQGNHEQYF.

The chain carries TRBV6-1 and TRBJ2-5; perhaps TRBD1 as D (6 bases). The CDR3 consists of 18 residues. Germline lookup yields CDR1 MNHNS and CDR2 SASEGT. Trimming left V 1 base short and J 3 bases short, with 21 bases between. The CDR3 DNA reads as TGTGCCAGCAGTGAAGAGCCCCCGGAACAGGGTATGGAAGAGACCCAGTACTTC. It is translated as CASSEEPPEQGMEETQYF.

The V and J genes are TRBV7-2 and TRBJ2-5; 10 nucleotides line up with TRBD2. With 4 bases clipped from V and 7 bases from J, the junction kept 9 bases outside the gene matches. Germline CDR1 is SGHTA and CDR2 is FQGNSA. The CDR3 runs 15 residues. Here the CDR3 DNA reads TGTGCCAGCAGCTCACCATCTAGCGGGGGTGTGACCCAGTACTTC. It translates to CASSSPSSGGVTQYF.

The chain recombines TRBV10-3 with TRBJ2-7; 8 bases line up with TRBD2. Germline CDR1 ENHRY, CDR2 SYGVKD. V gave up 4 bases and J gave up 7 bases; unmatched junction bases: 12. The CDR3 is made up of 15 amino acids. The CDR3 protein is CAISVIGGADNEQYF. The CDR3 DNA reads as TGTGCCATCAGTGTGATCGGGGGGGCAGATAATGAGCAGTACTTC.

Many counts were recorded for this clonotype. This rearrangement joins TRBV9 to TRBJ1-5, with 9 positions matching TRBD1. Germline V gives CDR1 SGDLS, CDR2 YYNGEE. The ends lost 4 bases at V and 1 base at J; junction bases unmatched: 6. The CDR3 totals 16 residues. CDR3: CASSPGQGGSNQPQHF. The CDR3 nucleotides read TGTGCCAGCAGCCCGGGACAGGGAGGGAGCAATCAGCCCCAGCATTTT. Combining the CDR3 with reference TRBV9 and TRBJ1-5 gives the whole variable domain DSGVTQTPKHLITATGQRVTLRCSPRSGDLSVYWYQQSLDQGLQFLIQYYNGEERAKGNILERFSAQQFPDLHSELNLSSLELGDSALYFCASSPGQGGSNQPQHFGDGTRLSIL.

In regard to this clonotype: Because it lacks the conserved phenylalanine or tryptophan at the end, this CDR3 is likely a read error. The chain is built from TRBV7-2 and TRBJ1-4; 7 positions match TRBD1. V lost 2 bases, J lost 0 bases, and 0 bases stayed unmatched. Germline V gene data show CDR1 as SGHTA and CDR2 as FQGNSA. The CDR3 loop spans 15 amino acids. CDR3 sequence: CASSLTGATNEKLFL. CDR3 DNA: TGTGCCAGCAGCTTAACAGGGGCAACTAATGAAAAACTGTTTCTT.

This sequence joins TRBV29-1 and TRBJ2-5; 12 bases are shared with TRBD1. Trimming took 8 bases from V and 5 from J; bases not matched to a gene: 3. CDR1 and CDR2 (germline): SQVTM, ANQGSEA. CDR3 size: 12 residues. The CDR3 here is CSLGQGAETQYF. The CDR3 nucleotides are TGCAGCTTGGGACAGGGGGCCGAGACCCAGTACTTC.

V and J are TRBV7-9 and TRBJ2-6, with TRBD1 matching over 10 bases. Germline V gene sequence: CDR1 SEHNR, CDR2 FQNEAQ (reference sequence). Trimming took 4 bases from V and 0 from J; bases not matched to a gene: 3. The length of the CDR3 is 17 residues. The CDR3 protein is CASSSGQGFSGANVLTF. Written as DNA, the CDR3 is TGTGCCAGCAGCTCGGGACAGGGGTTCTCTGGGGCCAACGTCCTGACTTTC.

This clonotype was seen repeatedly, ten times or more. This chain joins TRBV20-1 and TRBJ2-7; D uncertain. V gave up 6 bases and J gave up 5 bases, with 14 bases separating them. The germline V gene has CDR1 DFQATT and CDR2 SNEGSKA (reference sequence). The CDR3 contains 12 residues. The CDR3 protein is CSADIGLHEQYF. CDR3 DNA sequence: TGCAGTGCCGACATAGGCCTCCACGAGCAGTACTTC.

Notes on this clonotype: The junction and the germline gene differ at one end; a read error may be behind it. The rearrangement uses TRBV7-9 and TRBJ2-3, with D perhaps matching TRBD1 or TRBD2 (5 bases each). Germline V CDR1 and CDR2: SEHNR, FQNEAQ (reference sequence). This CDR3 has 14 amino acids. The CDR3 is CASSFSQGAGTRYF. CDR3 DNA: TGTGCCAGCAGCTTTAGCCAGGGAGCAGGTACGCGGTATTTT.

This clonotype showed up many times. V and J are TRBV11-3 and TRBJ2-5, with TRBD1 as a possible D gene (6 bases). Trimming took 3 bases from V and 5 from J, leaving 16 bases between them. The CDR3 has 15 amino acids. CDR1 is SGHNT and CDR2 is YENEEA in the germline V gene. The CDR3 sequence is CASSFRRSRGETQYF. The CDR3 bases are TGTGCCAGCAGCTTCCGACGGTCGAGGGGGGAGACCCAGTACTTC.